A selection of T cell receptor beta chains follows, all from one sample in a study of cytomegalovirus exposure and HLA in healthy donors. The table came from immunoSEQ multiplex PCR; TCRdb's copy has only in-frame clones and leaves some out. The repertoire holds fewer than 200,000 clones, with 75% to 80% as singletons. Sequencing used PBMCs. These TCRs come from a woman between 45 and 65 years old in good health and CMV-seropositive. CDR3s include the opening cysteine and the closing phenylalanine or tryptophan.

cdr3_length,v_call,cdr3_aa
20,TRBV10-3,CAISESLGRGGLSSYNEQFF
14,TRBV2,CASKTWTNTGELFF
15,TRBV7-8,CASSFGGQTQETQYF
15,TRBV7-6,CASSARTSAEETQYF
16,TRBV7-8,CASSPRADYSLYEQYF
18,TRBV4-1,CASSRPNRGTGVSYEQYF
16,TRBV19,CASSIRGAPLNTEAFF
14,TRBV29-1,CSAALFGRVGGYTF
14,TRBV2,CASNTGAMNTEAFF
13,TRBV30,CAWSPGTDYGYTF
16,TRBV7-9,CASSSRTSGGLGEQYF
13,TRBV28,CASSRTGRDKQYF
16,TRBV5-1,CASSLEAGGRQETQYF
14,TRBV28,CASRPGVAKNIQYF
15,TRBV10-3,CAISDVSGSYNEQFF
15,TRBV27,CASSFGLAGYNEQFF
16,TRBV19,CASSISAGGPVETQYF
11,TRBV2,CASKSEAEQYF
16,TRBV4-2,CASSQDRLASTDTQYF
12,TRBV10-3,CAISESRGIQYF
13,TRBV6-5,CASSHTDSYEQYF
14,TRBV6-1,CASRPGTSGETQYF
15,TRBV7-2,CASSLEGGINQPQHF